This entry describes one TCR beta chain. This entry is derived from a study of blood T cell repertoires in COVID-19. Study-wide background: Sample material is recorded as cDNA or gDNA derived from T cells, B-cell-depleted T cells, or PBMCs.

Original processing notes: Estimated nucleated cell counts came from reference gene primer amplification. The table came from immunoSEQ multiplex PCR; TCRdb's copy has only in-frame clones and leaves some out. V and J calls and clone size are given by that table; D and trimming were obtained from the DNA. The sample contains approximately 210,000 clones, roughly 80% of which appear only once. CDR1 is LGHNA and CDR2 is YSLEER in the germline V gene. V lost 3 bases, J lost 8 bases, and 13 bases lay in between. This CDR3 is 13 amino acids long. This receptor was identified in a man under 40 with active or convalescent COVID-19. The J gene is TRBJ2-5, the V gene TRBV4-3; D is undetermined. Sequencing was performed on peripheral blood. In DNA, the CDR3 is TGCGCCAGCAGCCAGGATGACTCCTCAACCCAGTACTTC. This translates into CASSQDDSSTQYF.